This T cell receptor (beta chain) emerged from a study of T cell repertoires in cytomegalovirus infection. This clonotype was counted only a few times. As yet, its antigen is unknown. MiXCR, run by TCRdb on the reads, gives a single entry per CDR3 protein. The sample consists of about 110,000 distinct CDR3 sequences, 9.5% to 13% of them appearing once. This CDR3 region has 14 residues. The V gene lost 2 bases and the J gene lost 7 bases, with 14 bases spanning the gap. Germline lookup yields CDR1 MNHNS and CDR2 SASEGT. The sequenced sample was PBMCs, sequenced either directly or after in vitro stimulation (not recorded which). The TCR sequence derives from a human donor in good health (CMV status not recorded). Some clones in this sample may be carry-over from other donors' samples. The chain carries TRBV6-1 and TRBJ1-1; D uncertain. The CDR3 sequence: CASSERSGWGEAFF. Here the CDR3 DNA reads TGTGCCAGCAGTGAAAGGTCCGGGTGGGGTGAAGCTTTCTTT.